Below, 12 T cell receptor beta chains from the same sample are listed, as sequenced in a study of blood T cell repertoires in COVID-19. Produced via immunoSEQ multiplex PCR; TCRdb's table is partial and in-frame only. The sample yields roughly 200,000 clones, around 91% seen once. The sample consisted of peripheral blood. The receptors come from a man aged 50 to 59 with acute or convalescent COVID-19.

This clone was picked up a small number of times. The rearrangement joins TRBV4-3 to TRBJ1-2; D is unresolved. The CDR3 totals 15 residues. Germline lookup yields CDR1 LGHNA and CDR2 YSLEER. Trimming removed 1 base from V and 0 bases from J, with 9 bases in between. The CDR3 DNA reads TGCGCCAGCAGCCAAGCAACGGGAGCTAACTATGGCTACACCTTC. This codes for CASSQATGANYGYTF.

CDR3 sequence: CASSLFRDRANQPQHF. The DNA for the CDR3 is TGTGCCAGCAGCTTGTTTCGGGACAGGGCGAATCAGCCCCAGCATTTT. The V and J genes are TRBV28 and TRBJ1-5, with TRBD1 matching over 9 bases. The CDR3 runs to 16 residues. Trimming at V came to 6 bases and at J to 4 bases, leaving 10 bases not matched to a gene. Per germline, CDR1 MDHEN and CDR2 SYDVKM. Combining the CDR3 with reference TRBV28 and TRBJ1-5 gives the whole variable domain DVKVTQSSRYLVKRTGEKVFLECVQDMDHENMFWYRQDPGLGLRLIYFSYDVKMKEKGDIPEGYSVSREKKERFSLILESASTNQTSMYLCASSLFRDRANQPQHFGDGTRLSIL.

DNA of the CDR3: TGTGCCAGCAGTGCGAGGACAGGGATTGGGTTCAATGAGCAGTTCTTC. It translates to CASSARTGIGFNEQFF. This rearrangement joins TRBV6-1 to TRBJ2-1; TRBD1 aligns across 8 bases. Germline lookup yields CDR1 MNHNS and CDR2 SASEGT. The CDR3 loop spans 16 amino acids. The V and J ends lost 4 bases and 6 bases, in that order; junction bases with no gene match: 11.

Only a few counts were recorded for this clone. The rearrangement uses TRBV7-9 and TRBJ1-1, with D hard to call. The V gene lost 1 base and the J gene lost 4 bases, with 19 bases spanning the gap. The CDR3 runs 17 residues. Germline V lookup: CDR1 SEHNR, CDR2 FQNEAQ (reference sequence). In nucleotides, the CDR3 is TGTGCCAGCAGCTTAGTTTTCGCGGGGAGGGAGATCACTGAAGCTTTCTTT. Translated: CASSLVFAGREITEAFF. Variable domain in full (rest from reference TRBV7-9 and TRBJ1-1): DTGVSQNPRHKITKRGQNVTFRCDPISEHNRLYWYRQTLGQGPEFLTYFQNEAQLEKSRLLSDRFSAERPKGSFSTLEIQRTEQGDSAMYLCASSLVFAGREITEAFFGQGTRLTVV.

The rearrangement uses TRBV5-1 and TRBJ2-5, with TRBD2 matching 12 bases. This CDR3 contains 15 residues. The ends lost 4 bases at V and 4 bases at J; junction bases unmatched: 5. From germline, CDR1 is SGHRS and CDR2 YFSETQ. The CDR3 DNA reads TGCGCCAGCAGCCCCCCACTAGCGGGAGGAGAGACCCAGTACTTC. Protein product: CASSPPLAGGETQYF.

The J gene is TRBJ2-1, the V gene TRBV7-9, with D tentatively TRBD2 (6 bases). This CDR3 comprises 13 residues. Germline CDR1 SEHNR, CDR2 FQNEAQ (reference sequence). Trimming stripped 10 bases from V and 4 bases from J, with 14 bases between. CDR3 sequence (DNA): TGTGCCACCCAGGAGGGTTGGTACAATGAGCAGTTCTTC. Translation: CATQEGWYNEQFF.

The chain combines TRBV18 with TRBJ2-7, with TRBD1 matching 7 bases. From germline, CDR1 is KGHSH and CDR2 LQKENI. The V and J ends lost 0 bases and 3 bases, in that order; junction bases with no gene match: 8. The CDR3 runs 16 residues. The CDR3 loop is CASSPPGGTIFYEQYF. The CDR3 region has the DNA TGTGCCAGCTCACCACCAGGGGGCACTATCTTCTACGAGCAGTACTTC.

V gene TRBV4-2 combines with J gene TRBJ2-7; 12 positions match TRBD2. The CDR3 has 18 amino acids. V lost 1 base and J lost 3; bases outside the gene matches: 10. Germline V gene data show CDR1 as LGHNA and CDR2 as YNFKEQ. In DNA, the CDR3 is TGTGCCAGCAGCCAAGGGCTGGGAATACTAGCGGGAGGCTACGAGCAGTACTTC. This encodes CASSQGLGILAGGYEQYF.

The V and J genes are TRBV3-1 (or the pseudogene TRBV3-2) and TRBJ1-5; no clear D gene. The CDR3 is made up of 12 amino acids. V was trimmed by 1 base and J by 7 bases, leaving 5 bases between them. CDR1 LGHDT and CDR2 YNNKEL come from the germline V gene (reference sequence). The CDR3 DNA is TGTGCCAGCAGCCAAGGGGAGCAGCCCCAGCATTTT. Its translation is CASSQGEQPQHF.

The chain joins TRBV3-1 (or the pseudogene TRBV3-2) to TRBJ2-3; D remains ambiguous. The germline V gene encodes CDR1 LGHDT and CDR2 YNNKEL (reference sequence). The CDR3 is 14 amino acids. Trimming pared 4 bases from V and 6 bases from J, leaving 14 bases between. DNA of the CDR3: TGTGCCAGCAGCCTCCCATCACCCGGGGATACGCAGTATTTT. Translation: CASSLPSPGDTQYF.

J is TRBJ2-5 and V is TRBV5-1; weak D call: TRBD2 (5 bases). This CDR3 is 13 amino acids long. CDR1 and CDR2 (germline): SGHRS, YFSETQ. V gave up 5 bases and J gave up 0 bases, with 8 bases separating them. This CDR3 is CASSTGNQETQYF. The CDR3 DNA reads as TGCGCCAGCAGTACGGGGAACCAAGAGACCCAGTACTTC.

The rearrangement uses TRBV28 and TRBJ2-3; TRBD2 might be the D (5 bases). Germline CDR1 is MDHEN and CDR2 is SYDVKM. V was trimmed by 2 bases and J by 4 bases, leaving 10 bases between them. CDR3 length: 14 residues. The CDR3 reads CASSLVSSPDTQYF. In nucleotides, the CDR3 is TGTGCCAGCAGTTTAGTTTCTAGCCCAGATACGCAGTATTTT. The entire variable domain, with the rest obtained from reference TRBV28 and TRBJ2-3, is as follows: DVKVTQSSRYLVKRTGEKVFLECVQDMDHENMFWYRQDPGLGLRLIYFSYDVKMKEKGDIPEGYSVSREKKERFSLILESASTNQTSMYLCASSLVSSPDTQYFGPGTRLTVL.